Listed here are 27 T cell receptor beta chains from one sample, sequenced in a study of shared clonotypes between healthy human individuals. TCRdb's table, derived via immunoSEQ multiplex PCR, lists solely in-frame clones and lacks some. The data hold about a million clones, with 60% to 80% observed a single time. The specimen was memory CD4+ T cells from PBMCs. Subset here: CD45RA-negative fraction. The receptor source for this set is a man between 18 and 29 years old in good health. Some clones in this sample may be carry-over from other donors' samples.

CDR3 loop: CASSINPTGGYTRELFF. DNA of the CDR3: TGCGCCAGCAGCATAAATCCGACAGGGGGATATACAAGGGAGCTGTTTTTT. This rearrangement joins TRBV5-1 to TRBJ2-2; 9 positions agree with TRBD1. Germline CDR1 is SGHRS and CDR2 is YFSETQ. The V gene end was trimmed by 4 bases and the J gene end by 9 bases; junction bases not matched to a gene: 16. The CDR3 has 17 amino acids.

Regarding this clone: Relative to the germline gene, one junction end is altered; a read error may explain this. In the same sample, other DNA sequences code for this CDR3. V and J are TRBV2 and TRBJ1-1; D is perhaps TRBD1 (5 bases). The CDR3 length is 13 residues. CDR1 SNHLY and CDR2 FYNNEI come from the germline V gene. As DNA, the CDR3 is TGTGCCAGCGAGACAGAAAAGAACACTGAAGCATTCTTT. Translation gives CASETEKNTEAFF.

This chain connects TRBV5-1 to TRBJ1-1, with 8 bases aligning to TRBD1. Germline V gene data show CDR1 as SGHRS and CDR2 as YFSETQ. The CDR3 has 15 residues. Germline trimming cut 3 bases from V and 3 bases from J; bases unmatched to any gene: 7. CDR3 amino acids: CASSWGGTGDTEAFF. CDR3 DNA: TGCGCCAGCAGCTGGGGAGGGACAGGCGACACTGAAGCTTTCTTT.

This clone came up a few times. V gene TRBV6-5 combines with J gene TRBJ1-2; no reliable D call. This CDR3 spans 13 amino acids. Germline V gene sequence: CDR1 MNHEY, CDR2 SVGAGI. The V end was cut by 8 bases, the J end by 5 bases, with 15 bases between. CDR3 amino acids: CASAAGGRYGYTF. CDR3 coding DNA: TGTGCCAGCGCGGCGGGAGGGCGGTATGGCTACACCTTC.

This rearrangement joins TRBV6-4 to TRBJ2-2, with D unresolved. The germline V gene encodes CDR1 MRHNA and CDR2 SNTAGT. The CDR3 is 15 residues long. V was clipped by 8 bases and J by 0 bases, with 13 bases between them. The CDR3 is CASYDTEPNTGELFF. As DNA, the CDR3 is TGTGCCAGCTATGACACGGAACCGAACACCGGGGAGCTGTTTTTT.

The CDR3 nucleotides read TGTGCCAGCTCACCACCGGCAGTAGCGGGAGTGATTTCTCTATCGGAGACCCAGTACTTC. This gives the protein CASSPPAVAGVISLSETQYF. The chain recombines TRBV18 with TRBJ2-5; 9 bases align to TRBD2. The CDR3 runs to 20 residues. V lost 0 bases, J lost 5 bases, and 19 bases stayed unmatched. The germline V gene encodes CDR1 KGHSH and CDR2 LQKENI.

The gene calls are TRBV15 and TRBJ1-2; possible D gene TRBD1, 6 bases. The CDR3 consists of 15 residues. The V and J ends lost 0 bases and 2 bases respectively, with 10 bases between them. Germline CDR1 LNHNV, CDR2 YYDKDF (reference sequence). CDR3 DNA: TGTGCCACCAGCAGAGATACAGGGCTCAACTATGGCTACACCTTC. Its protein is CATSRDTGLNYGYTF.

The chain's CDR3 is CASSLYRGGANTEAFF. CDR3 coding DNA: TGTGCCAGCAGTTTATACCGGGGAGGGGCGAACACTGAAGCTTTCTTT. The chain carries TRBV28 and TRBJ1-1; D is perhaps TRBD1 (5 bases). The CDR3 has 16 residues. V lost 1 base to trimming and J lost 1 base, with 13 bases between them. Germline CDR1 MDHEN, CDR2 SYDVKM.

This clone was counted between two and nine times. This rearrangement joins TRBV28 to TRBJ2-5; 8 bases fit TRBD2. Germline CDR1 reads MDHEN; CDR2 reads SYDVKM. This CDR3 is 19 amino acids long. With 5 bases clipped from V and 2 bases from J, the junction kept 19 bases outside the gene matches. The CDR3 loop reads CASSLVTGREVLAQETQYF. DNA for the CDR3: TGTGCCAGCAGTCTCGTAACCGGGCGGGAGGTTCTGGCGCAAGAGACCCAGTACTTC.

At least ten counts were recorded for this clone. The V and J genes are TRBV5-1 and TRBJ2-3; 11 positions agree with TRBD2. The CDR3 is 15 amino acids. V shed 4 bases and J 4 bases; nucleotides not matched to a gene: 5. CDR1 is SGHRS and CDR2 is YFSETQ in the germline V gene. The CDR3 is CASSLGLAVADTQYF. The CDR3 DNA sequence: TGCGCCAGCAGCCTGGGACTAGCGGTTGCAGATACGCAGTATTTT.

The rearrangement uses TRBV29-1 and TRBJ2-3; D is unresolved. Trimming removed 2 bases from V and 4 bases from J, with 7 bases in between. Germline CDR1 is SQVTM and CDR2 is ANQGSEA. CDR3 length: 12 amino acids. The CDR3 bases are TGCAGCGTTGAACGTGACCCAGATACGCAGTATTTT. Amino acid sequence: CSVERDPDTQYF.

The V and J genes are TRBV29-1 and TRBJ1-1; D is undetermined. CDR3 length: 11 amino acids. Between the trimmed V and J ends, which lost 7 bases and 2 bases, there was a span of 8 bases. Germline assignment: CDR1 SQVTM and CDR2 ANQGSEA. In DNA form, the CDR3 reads TGCAGCGCGAGGGATAACACTGAAGCTTTCTTT. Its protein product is CSARDNTEAFF.

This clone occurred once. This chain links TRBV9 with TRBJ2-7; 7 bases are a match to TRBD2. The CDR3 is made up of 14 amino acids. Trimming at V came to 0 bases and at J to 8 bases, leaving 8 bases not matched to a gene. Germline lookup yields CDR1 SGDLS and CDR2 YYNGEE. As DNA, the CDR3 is TGTGCCAGCAGCGTAGGTGGGGAGGGCTTCAAGCAGTACTTC. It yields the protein CASSVGGEGFKQYF.

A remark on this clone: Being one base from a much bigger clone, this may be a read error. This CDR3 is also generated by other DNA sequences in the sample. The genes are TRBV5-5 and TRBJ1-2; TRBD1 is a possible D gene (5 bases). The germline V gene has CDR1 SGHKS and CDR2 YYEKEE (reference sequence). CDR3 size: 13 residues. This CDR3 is CASSLEEKRGYTF. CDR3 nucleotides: TGTGCCAGCAGCTTGGAGGAGAAGAGGGGCTACACTTTC.

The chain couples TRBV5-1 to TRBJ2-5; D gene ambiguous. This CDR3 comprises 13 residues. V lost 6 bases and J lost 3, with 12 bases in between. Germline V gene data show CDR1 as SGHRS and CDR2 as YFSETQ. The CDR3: CASNEGAKETQYF. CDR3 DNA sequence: TGCGCCAGCAACGAAGGCGCGAAAGAGACCCAGTACTTC.

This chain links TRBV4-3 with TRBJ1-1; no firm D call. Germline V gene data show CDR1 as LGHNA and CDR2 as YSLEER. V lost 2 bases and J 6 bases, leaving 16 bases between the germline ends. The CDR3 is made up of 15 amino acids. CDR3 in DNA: TGCGCCAGCAGCCAACTTTCCGGCCTGGCGGCTGAAGCTTTCTTT. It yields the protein CASSQLSGLAAEAFF.

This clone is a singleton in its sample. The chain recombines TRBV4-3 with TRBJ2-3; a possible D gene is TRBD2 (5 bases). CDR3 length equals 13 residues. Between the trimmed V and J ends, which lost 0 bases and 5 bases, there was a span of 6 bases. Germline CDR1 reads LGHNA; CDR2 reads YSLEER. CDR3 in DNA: TGCGCCAGCAGCCAAGATCGGGGAGATACGCAGTATTTT. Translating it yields CASSQDRGDTQYF.

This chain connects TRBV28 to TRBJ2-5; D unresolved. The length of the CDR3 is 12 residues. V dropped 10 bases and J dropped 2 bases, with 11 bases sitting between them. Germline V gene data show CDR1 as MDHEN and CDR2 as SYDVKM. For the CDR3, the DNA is TGTGCCACAAGGACGAGGCAAGAGACCCAGTACTTC. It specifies CATRTRQETQYF.

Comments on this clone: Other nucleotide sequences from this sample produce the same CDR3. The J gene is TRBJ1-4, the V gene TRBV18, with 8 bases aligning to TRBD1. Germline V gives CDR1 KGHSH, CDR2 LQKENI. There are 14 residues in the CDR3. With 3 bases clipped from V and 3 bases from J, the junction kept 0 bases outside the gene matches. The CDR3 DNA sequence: TGTGCCAGCTCACCGGACAGGGCTAATGAAAAACTGTTTTTT. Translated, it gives CASSPDRANEKLFF.

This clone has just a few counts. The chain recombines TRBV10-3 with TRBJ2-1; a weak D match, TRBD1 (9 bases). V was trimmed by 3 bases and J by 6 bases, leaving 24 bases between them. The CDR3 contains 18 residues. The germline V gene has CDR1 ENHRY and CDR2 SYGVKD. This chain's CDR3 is CAISDHGGGQGIGNEQFF. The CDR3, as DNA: TGTGCCATCAGTGACCACGGGGGGGGACAGGGAATAGGCAATGAGCAGTTCTTC.

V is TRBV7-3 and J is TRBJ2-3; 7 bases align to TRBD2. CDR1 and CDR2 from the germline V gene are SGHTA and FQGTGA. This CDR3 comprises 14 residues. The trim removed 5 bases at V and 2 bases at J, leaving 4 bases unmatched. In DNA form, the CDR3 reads TGTGCCAGCAGCCCAAGCGGGAACACAGATACGCAGTATTTT. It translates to CASSPSGNTDTQYF.

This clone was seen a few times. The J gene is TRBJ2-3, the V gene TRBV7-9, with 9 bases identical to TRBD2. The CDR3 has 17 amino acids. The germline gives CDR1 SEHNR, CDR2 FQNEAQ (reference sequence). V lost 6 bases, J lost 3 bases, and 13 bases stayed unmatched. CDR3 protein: CASSSAGAGGPTDTQYF. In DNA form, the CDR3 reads TGTGCCAGCAGTTCAGCGGGGGCGGGAGGGCCGACAGATACGCAGTATTTT.

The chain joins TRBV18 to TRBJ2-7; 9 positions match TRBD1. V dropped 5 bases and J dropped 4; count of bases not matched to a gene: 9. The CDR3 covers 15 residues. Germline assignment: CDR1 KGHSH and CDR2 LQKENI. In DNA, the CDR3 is TGTGCCAGCTCATCGCTTACAGGGGGCGGGTACGAGCAGTACTTC. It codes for CASSSLTGGGYEQYF.

CDR3 region: CASSEAGWQREIQYF. The CDR3 nucleotides read TGTGCCAGCAGTGAAGCGGGTTGGCAGCGGGAGATTCAGTATTTT. The chain joins TRBV6-1 to TRBJ2-3; 8 nucleotides match TRBD2. Germline CDR1 MNHNS, CDR2 SASEGT. This CDR3 contains 15 residues. V shed 0 bases and J 12 bases; nucleotides not matched to a gene: 11.

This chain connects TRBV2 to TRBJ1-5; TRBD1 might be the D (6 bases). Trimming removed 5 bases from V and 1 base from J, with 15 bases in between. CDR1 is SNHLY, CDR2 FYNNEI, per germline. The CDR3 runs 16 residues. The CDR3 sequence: CASSSRVGGSNQPQHF. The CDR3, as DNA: TGTGCCAGCAGTTCCCGCGTCGGGGGCAGCAATCAGCCCCAGCATTTT.

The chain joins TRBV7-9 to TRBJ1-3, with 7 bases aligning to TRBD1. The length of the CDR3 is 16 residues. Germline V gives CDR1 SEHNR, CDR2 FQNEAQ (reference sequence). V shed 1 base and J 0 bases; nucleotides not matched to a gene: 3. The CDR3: CASSLEGDSSGNTIYF. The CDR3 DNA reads TGTGCCAGCAGCTTAGAGGGGGACAGCTCTGGAAACACCATATATTTT.

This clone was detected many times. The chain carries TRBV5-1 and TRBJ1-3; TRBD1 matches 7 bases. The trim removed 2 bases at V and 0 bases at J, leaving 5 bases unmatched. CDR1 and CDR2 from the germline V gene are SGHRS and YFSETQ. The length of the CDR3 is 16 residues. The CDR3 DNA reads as TGCGCCAGCAGCTTTCAGGGGGTCTCCTCTGGAAACACCATATATTTT. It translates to CASSFQGVSSGNTIYF.